The 26 T cell receptor beta chains below were found in one sample sequenced in a study of Tregs in tolerant kidney transplant recipients. Method: immunoSEQ multiplex PCR; TCRdb's copy keeps in-frame clones and lacks some. The sample includes fewer than 80,000 clones, 95% to 98% of them seen just once. The specimen comprised CD4+ T cells from blood, sampled before the transplant. The receptor set was obtained from a human donor who received a combined kidney and bone marrow transplant.

This clone was counted once. The chain recombines TRBV5-6 with TRBJ2-1, with 9 bases identical to TRBD2. CDR1 and CDR2 from the germline V gene are SGHDT and YYEEEE. V lost 4 bases, J lost 0 bases, and 8 bases stayed unmatched. The CDR3 spans 17 residues. CDR3 residues: CASSLPSGTTSYNEQFF. The CDR3, as DNA: TGTGCCAGCAGCCTCCCTAGCGGGACTACCTCCTACAATGAGCAGTTCTTC.

The rearrangement links TRBV5-1 to TRBJ2-3; maybe TRBD2 (9 bases). V was clipped by 5 bases and J by 3 bases, with 25 bases between them. The CDR3 totals 18 residues. CDR1 is SGHRS, CDR2 YFSETQ, per germline. The CDR3 here is CASRGQVKSSGTTDTQYF. CDR3 DNA sequence: TGCGCCAGCAGGGGACAGGTAAAATCTAGCGGGACGACAGATACGCAGTATTTT.

Only one count was recorded for this clone. V and J are TRBV11-2 and TRBJ2-1; 12 bases line up with TRBD2. J gave up 7 bases and V 5 bases, and 15 bases lay outside the gene matches. CDR3 size: 18 residues. Germline loops: CDR1 SGHAT, CDR2 FQNNGV. The CDR3 nucleotides read TGTGCCAGCAGCCCGACCCCCCGGACTAGCGGGAAAGGAAATGAGCAGTTCTTC. Residues: CASSPTPRTSGKGNEQFF. The complete variable domain, with remaining parts taken from reference TRBV11-2 and TRBJ2-1, reads EAGVAQSPRYKIIEKRQSVAFWCNPISGHATLYWYQQILGQGPKLLIQFQNNGVVDDSQLPKDRFSAERLKGVDSTLKIQPAKLEDSAVYLCASSPTPRTSGKGNEQFFGPGTRLTVL.

The V gene is TRBV19, the J gene TRBJ2-7; a weak D match, TRBD2 (5 bases). Between the trimmed V and J ends, which lost 1 base and 6 bases, there was a span of 10 bases. Per germline, CDR1 LNHDA and CDR2 SQIVND (reference sequence). This CDR3 region has 13 residues. The CDR3 bases are TGTGCCAGTAGTATAGGAGCCGAGGGCGAGCAGTACTTC. It specifies CASSIGAEGEQYF.

The rearrangement joins TRBV9 to TRBJ2-1; the D gene is possibly TRBD1 (6 bases). Per germline, CDR1 SGDLS and CDR2 YYNGEE. This CDR3 is built from 16 residues. The V end was cut by 0 bases, the J end by 3 bases, with 13 bases between. As DNA, the CDR3 is TGTGCCAGCAGCGTAGTTTTAGGGGGTAGCTACAATGAGCAGTTCTTC. Translating it yields CASSVVLGGSYNEQFF. The whole variable domain, filled in from reference TRBV9 and TRBJ2-1, reads DSGVTQTPKHLITATGQRVTLRCSPRSGDLSVYWYQQSLDQGLQFLIQYYNGEERAKGNILERFSAQQFPDLHSELNLSSLELGDSALYFCASSVVLGGSYNEQFFGPGTRLTVL.

This sequence joins TRBV7-2 and TRBJ2-4, with D unresolved. V lost 1 base, J lost 4 bases, and 5 bases lay in between. In germline, CDR1 is SGHTA, CDR2 FQGNSA. CDR3 length equals 13 residues. The CDR3 DNA is TGTGCCAGCAGCTTAGGCCAGAAAAACATTCAGTACTTC. Protein product: CASSLGQKNIQYF.

This chain uses TRBV6-1 with TRBJ1-2, with unresolved D. Per the germline V gene, CDR1 is MNHNS and CDR2 is SASEGT. V lost 3 bases and J lost 6, with 20 bases in between. The CDR3 has 16 residues. Here the CDR3 reads CASSEVLSSRRDGYTF. Here the CDR3 DNA reads TGTGCCAGCAGTGAGGTTCTTTCGAGTAGGAGGGATGGCTACACCTTC.

The DNA for the CDR3 is TGTGCCAGCAGCCGCCCCTTGGGGCGGGGGGGCCTTGGTACGCAGTATTTT. Its translation is CASSRPLGRGGLGTQYF. This rearrangement joins TRBV9 to TRBJ2-3, with 9 bases that match TRBD2. The junction had 17 bases not matched to a gene; V was cut back by 4 bases and J by 8 bases. This CDR3 is 17 amino acids long. The germline V gene has CDR1 SGDLS and CDR2 YYNGEE.

The J gene is TRBJ2-7, the V gene TRBV5-1; D is unresolved. The CDR3 sequence is 14 residues long. Germline V gene data show CDR1 as SGHRS and CDR2 as YFSETQ. Trimming took off 0 bases at V and 2 bases at J, with 9 bases between the two ends. The CDR3, as DNA: TGCGCCAGCAGCTTGGTTCAGAAACCCTACGAGCAGTACTTC. Translating gives CASSLVQKPYEQYF.

The gene calls are TRBV5-1 and TRBJ1-2; 11 nucleotides match TRBD1. CDR1 and CDR2 from the germline V gene are SGHRS and YFSETQ. This CDR3 spans 17 amino acids. With V trimmed by 4 bases and J by 6 bases, 14 bases remained unmatched. In DNA form, the CDR3 reads TGCGCCAGCAGCCATGGGGCGAAGGACAGGGGGCTCCATGGCTACACCTTC. Amino acids: CASSHGAKDRGLHGYTF.

The chain has TRBV6-1 and TRBJ1-4; TRBD1 matches 11 bases. Germline V CDR1 and CDR2: MNHNS, SASEGT. This CDR3 is built from 15 residues. J lost 8 bases, V lost 6 bases, and 8 bases had no gene match. The CDR3 is CASRAGQGAWEKLFF. The CDR3 region has the DNA TGTGCCAGCAGAGCTGGACAGGGGGCTTGGGAAAAACTGTTTTTT.

The chain has TRBV5-4 and TRBJ2-3; D remains unclear. The CDR3 consists of 14 residues. The germline gives CDR1 SGHNT, CDR2 YYREEE (reference sequence). Trimming took off 0 bases at V and 4 bases at J, with 9 bases between the two ends. In DNA form, the CDR3 reads TGTGCCAGCAGCTTGGCCAGCCAGGCAGATACGCAGTATTTT. Translated: CASSLASQADTQYF.

With regard to this clone: At one end, the junction sequence differs from germline, possibly due to a read error. V and J are TRBV29-1 and TRBJ1-2; D not resolved. CDR1 and CDR2 from the germline V gene are SQVTM and ANQGSEA. The CDR3 is 11 residues long. CDR3: CSVEGWRVWAF. As DNA, the CDR3 is TGCAGCGTTGAAGGGTGGAGGGTATGGGCCTTC.

This chain connects TRBV5-6 to TRBJ2-7; 7 nucleotides line up with TRBD1. Germline V gives CDR1 SGHDT, CDR2 YYEEEE. The J segment lost 5 bases and the V segment lost 2 bases, leaving 10 bases of the junction unmatched. The CDR3 totals 15 residues. CDR3 in DNA: TGTGCCAGCAGCTTAGTATTTATAGGGGGCAACGAGCAGTACTTC. Amino acid sequence: CASSLVFIGGNEQYF.

This clone was observed a single time. The gene calls are TRBV5-4 and TRBJ2-1, with 9 positions matching TRBD2. The CDR3 spans 16 residues. Trimming removed 4 bases from V and 5 bases from J; junction bases left unmatched: 10. Germline V lookup: CDR1 SGHNT, CDR2 YYREEE (reference sequence). The CDR3 sequence: CASSPGGLAGHNEQFF. DNA of the CDR3: TGTGCCAGCAGCCCGGGGGGGCTAGCGGGGCACAATGAGCAGTTCTTC.

This chain joins TRBV19 and TRBJ2-7, with 7 bases aligning to TRBD2. CDR1 LNHDA and CDR2 SQIVND come from the germline V gene (reference sequence). This CDR3 region has 14 residues. V lost 4 bases to trimming and J lost 0 bases; unmatched junction nucleotides: 3. CDR3 sequence reads: CASSKREVSYEQYF. CDR3 nucleotide sequence: TGTGCCAGTAGTAAACGGGAGGTCTCCTACGAGCAGTACTTC.

V gene TRBV5-1 combines with J gene TRBJ1-2, with a weak D call TRBD1 (5 bases). Germline CDR1 and CDR2: SGHRS and YFSETQ. CDR3 length: 14 residues. V was cut by 4 bases and J by 4 bases, with 14 bases left in between. The CDR3, as DNA: TGCGCCAGCAGCCTCACCCAGGGCGGCTATGGCTACACCTTC. Amino acids: CASSLTQGGYGYTF.

The rearrangement joins TRBV19 to TRBJ1-2; D gene unclear. This CDR3 is 16 amino acids long. Per the germline V gene, CDR1 is LNHDA and CDR2 is SQIVND (reference sequence). V lost 5 bases, J lost 5 bases, and 21 bases lay in between. The CDR3: CASSRDPGTSFYGYTF. DNA for the CDR3: TGTGCCAGTAGTCGCGACCCAGGAACTTCATTTTATGGCTACACCTTC.

This sequence joins TRBV28 and TRBJ2-3; TRBD2 matches at 8 bases. With V trimmed by 10 bases and J by 1 base, 7 bases remained unmatched. Germline V gene lookup returns CDR1 MDHEN and CDR2 SYDVKM. This CDR3 is 14 amino acids long. CDR3 loop: CAILSGGRTDTQYF. The CDR3 coding sequence is TGTGCCATCTTGAGCGGGGGCCGCACAGATACGCAGTATTTT. The whole variable domain, filled in from reference TRBV28 and TRBJ2-3, reads DVKVTQSSRYLVKRTGEKVFLECVQDMDHENMFWYRQDPGLGLRLIYFSYDVKMKEKGDIPEGYSVSREKKERFSLILESASTNQTSMYLCAILSGGRTDTQYFGPGTRLTVL.

This clone was found once. The chain employs TRBV7-9 and TRBJ1-2, with TRBD1 matching 9 bases. CDR1 is SEHNR and CDR2 is FQNEAQ in the germline V gene (reference sequence). V trimming: 6 bases; J trimming: 0 bases; junction bases outside the gene matches: 5. The CDR3 sequence is 15 residues long. The CDR3 here is CASRGQGFPNYGYTF. The CDR3 DNA is TGTGCCAGCAGGGGACAGGGTTTCCCTAACTATGGCTACACCTTC.

The chain combines TRBV30 with TRBJ2-2; 8 positions agree with TRBD2. Per germline, CDR1 GTSNPN and CDR2 SVGIG (reference sequence). This CDR3 comprises 13 residues. V was clipped by 3 bases and J by 4 bases; unmatched bases: 1. CDR3 sequence reads: CAWSGRGTGELFF. The CDR3 nucleotides read TGTGCCTGGAGCGGGAGGGGCACCGGGGAGCTGTTTTTT.

The rearrangement joins TRBV7-2 to TRBJ1-3; 9 bases agree with TRBD1. CDR3 size: 15 residues. The germline CDR1 and CDR2 sequences are SGHTA and FQGNSA. Germline trimming cut 3 bases from V and 4 bases from J; bases unmatched to any gene: 4. The CDR3 nucleotides are TGTGCCAGCAGCTTCACCGGGACAGGGGGAAACACCATATATTTT. The encoded protein is CASSFTGTGGNTIYF.

The rearrangement uses TRBV29-1 and TRBJ2-1, with 9 bases fitting TRBD2. This CDR3 comprises 15 residues. The junction had 15 bases not matched to a gene; V was cut back by 6 bases and J by 9 bases. Per the germline V gene, CDR1 is SQVTM and CDR2 is ANQGSEA. In DNA form, the CDR3 reads TGCAGCGTGGCTGGGACTAGCTCCTTCTCCGGTGAGCAGTTCTTC. Translated, it gives CSVAGTSSFSGEQFF.

This clone has a single count. The rearrangement links TRBV7-2 to TRBJ2-7; 8 nucleotides line up with TRBD1. Germline CDR1 reads SGHTA; CDR2 reads FQGNSA. The CDR3 has 17 amino acids. J lost 0 bases, V lost 2 bases, and 9 bases had no gene match. In nucleotides, the CDR3 is TGTGCCAGCAGCTTAACAATCGCAGGGGGCGGCTCCTACGAGCAGTACTTC. It codes for CASSLTIAGGGSYEQYF.

The chain employs TRBV18 and TRBJ1-5, with 7 bases aligning to TRBD1. CDR3 length equals 14 residues. J was trimmed by 5 bases and V by 5 bases; bases with no gene match: 6. Looked up from germline, CDR1 is KGHSH and CDR2 is LQKENI. Written as DNA, the CDR3 is TGTGCCAGCTCAGAGAGACAGGGTGATCAGCCCCAGCATTTT. This codes for CASSERQGDQPQHF.

CDR3 sequence reads: CASSLTSGQGARGYTF. The DNA of the CDR3 is TGTGCCAGCAGCTTAACCTCGGGACAGGGGGCACGGGGCTACACCTTC. J is TRBJ1-2 and V is TRBV7-3, with 12 bases lining up with TRBD1. CDR3 length: 16 amino acids. The V and J ends lost 0 bases and 8 bases, in that order; junction bases with no gene match: 7. CDR1 and CDR2 (germline): SGHTA, FQGTGA.